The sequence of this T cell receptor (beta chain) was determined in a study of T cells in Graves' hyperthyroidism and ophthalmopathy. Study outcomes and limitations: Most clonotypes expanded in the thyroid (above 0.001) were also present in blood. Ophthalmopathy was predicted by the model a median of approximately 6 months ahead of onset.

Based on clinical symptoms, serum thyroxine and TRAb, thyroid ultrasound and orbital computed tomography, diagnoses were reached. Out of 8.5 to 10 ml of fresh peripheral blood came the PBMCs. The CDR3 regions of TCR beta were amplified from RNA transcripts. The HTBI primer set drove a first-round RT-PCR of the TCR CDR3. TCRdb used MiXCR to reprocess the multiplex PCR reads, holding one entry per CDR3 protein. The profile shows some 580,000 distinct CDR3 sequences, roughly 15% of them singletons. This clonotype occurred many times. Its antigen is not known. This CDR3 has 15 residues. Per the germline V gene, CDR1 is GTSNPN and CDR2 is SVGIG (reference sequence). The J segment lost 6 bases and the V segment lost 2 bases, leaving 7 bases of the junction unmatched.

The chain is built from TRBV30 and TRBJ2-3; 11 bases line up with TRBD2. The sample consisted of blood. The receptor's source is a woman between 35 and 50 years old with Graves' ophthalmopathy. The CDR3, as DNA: TGTGCCTGGAGTCCGGGACTAGCGGAGATGGATACGCAGTATTTT. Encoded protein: CAWSPGLAEMDTQYF.